The source of this TCR beta chain is a study of Ad26.COV2.S vaccination and SARS-CoV-2 variants. Libraries were prepared by immunoSEQ multiplex PCR; TCRdb keeps only in-frame clonotypes and omits some of them. The sample consists of approximately 410,000 clones, 92% of them appearing once. V gave up 4 bases and J gave up 7 bases; unmatched junction bases: 12. The germline gives CDR1 SGHTA, CDR2 FQGNSA. This CDR3 spans 16 amino acids. Treatment noted: 19 received Ad26.COV2.S at low or high dose, single or two shots; about 5 received placebo; per-sample allocation not given. Sampling was done on day 63 after the first vaccine or placebo injection. Cohort 1b enrolled adults aged 18-55 years in Boston.

The TCR comes from a person between 18 and 59 years old who received the Ad26.COV2.S COVID-19 vaccine or a placebo. The chain joins TRBV7-2 to TRBJ2-7, with TRBD2 matching over 11 bases. Sequences were derived from peripheral blood, sampled in a trial of Ad26.COV2.S vaccine versus placebo. The CDR3 DNA follows: TGTGCCAGCAGCTCCCGCACTAGCGGGGGCGGGAGGGAGCAGTACTTC. Protein: CASSSRTSGGGREQYF.